This record looks at one T cell receptor beta chain sequence and its context. This clonotype was recorded many times. The antigen it recognizes is unknown. Base quality data are lacking; no much larger clone is found one base away. This entry belongs to a study of neurological immune-mediated disorders (dated by TCRdb to about 2019). Looking at the study overall: Among the roughly 35 multiple sclerosis patients, around 30 had relapsing-remitting MS and 3 had secondary progressive MS. Peripheral blood TCR-beta repertoires from HTLV-I-associated myelopathy (HAM/TSP) patients, multiple sclerosis patients and healthy controls were compared by UMI-based sequencing. Alongside PBMC samples, the set of about 100 TCR-beta libraries contained longitudinal samples, technical triplicates, and paired CD4+ and CD8+ T-cell subsets that had been sorted. The cohort comprised about 71 subjects: about 15 HAM/TSP patients, roughly 34 multiple sclerosis patients and around 20 healthy controls.

cDNA was synthesized by template-switch 5'RACE using a primer with a 10-nucleotide random unique molecular identifier that tagged each TCR transcript. Every sequencing run yielded over 190 million TCR-beta sequences covering 15-18 subjects. The RNeasy kit was used for extraction of total RNA. The KAPA Real-time Library Amplification kit was used to amplify TCR-beta VDJ regions with primers targeting the TCR constant region and the 5'RACE anchor. Sample indexes and Illumina adaptors were added in a first PCR, after which library yield was increased in a second PCR. The roughly 650 bp TCR product was size-selected on a 2% E-gel SizeSelection system after Ampure bead purification. Before pooling, libraries had their quality checked on a Bioanalyzer, their concentration measured with Qubit, and their quantity determined with the Kapa Library Quantification kit. Paired-end 2 x 150 bp sequencing of the libraries was performed on an Illumina HiSeq 2500. To increase sequence diversity, roughly 23-30% phiX was spiked into each library pool. The paper's data handling went like this. The UMI-based MiGEC pipeline processed quality-filtered reads and removed over 80% of raw TCR sequences during error correction. IMGT germline references were used for alignment of VDJ genes, and clonotypes were defined by a unique CDR3 amino acid sequence together with V-J genes. Clonal expansion, Shannon diversity, and CDR3 relatedness (CalcPairwiseDistances, ClusterSamples) were evaluated with VDJtools, and phylogenetic trees were built with CLCbio workbench. Clones with at least 8 unique UMIs were defined as expanded, with this threshold being based on coefficient-of-variation modelling across technical triplicates. TCRdb reran the public reads through fastp at Q25 and MiXCR, keeping productive beta chains. Rows merge per CDR3 protein into single entries with the most common DNA and genes. It is TCRdb's table, rather than the study itself, that gives the V and J calls and clone size. The sample table lists 50,000 to 70,000 distinct CDR3 sequences, about 2.5% of them with a count of one. The ten most abundant clones make up around 3% of the sample.

The CDR3 numbers 16 residues from cysteine through phenylalanine. Of all the DNA, just the CDR3 is kept, 48 bases in frame from base 1. CDR1 and CDR2 are read off the germline V gene as SGHTA and FQGNSA. Trimming removed 2 bases from V and 4 bases from J; the gene matches leave 7 bases unexplained. Libraries from unsorted PBMCs were made from 2 million PBMCs kept in RNAlater at -80 degrees C until RNA extraction. Multiple sclerosis patients were enrolled in a US clinical protocol under which disease progression was evaluated by magnetic resonance imaging. PBMCs were separated from peripheral blood using Ficoll-Hypaque density gradient centrifugation and then cryopreserved in liquid nitrogen. Paper-wide results and their limitations: Expanded clones from different subjects shared no identical CDR3 amino acid sequences, which suggests that TCR-beta repertoires were private in all groups. No clinical or MRI features were associated with the MS cluster, and the authors said that larger cohorts are needed. TCR clonal expansion was highest in HAM/TSP patients and lowest in MS patients, with MS patients falling below even healthy controls. Phylogenetic analysis grouped repertoires from 18 of 34 MS patients into a cluster of related CDR3 sequences, suggesting a possible repertoire-level signature.

Source material: PBMCs. The V and J segments used are TRBV7-2 and TRBJ2-3; 9 bases in the middle match TRBD2. This TCR was sampled from a man in his fifties or sixties with multiple sclerosis. CDR3 sequence: CASSLWGLAAADTQYF. The DNA sequence is as follows: TGTGCCAGCAGCTTATGGGGACTAGCCGCGGCAGATACGCAGTATTTT.